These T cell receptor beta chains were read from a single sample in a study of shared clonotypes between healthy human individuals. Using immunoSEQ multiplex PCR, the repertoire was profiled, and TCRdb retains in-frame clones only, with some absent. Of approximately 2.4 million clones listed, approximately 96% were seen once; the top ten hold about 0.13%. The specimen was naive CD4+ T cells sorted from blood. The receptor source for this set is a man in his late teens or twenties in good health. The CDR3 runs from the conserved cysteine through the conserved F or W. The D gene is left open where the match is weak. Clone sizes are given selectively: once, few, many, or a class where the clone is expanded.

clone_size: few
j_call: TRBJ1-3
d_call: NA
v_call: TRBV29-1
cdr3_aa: CSVVTGRGNTIYF
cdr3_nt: TGCAGCGTCGTAACAGGGCGTGGAAACACCATATATTTT

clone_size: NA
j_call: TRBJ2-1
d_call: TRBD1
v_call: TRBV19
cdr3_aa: CATRSGQGWGGEQFF
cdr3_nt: TGTGCCACCCGATCCGGACAGGGCTGGGGTGGTGAGCAGTTCTTC

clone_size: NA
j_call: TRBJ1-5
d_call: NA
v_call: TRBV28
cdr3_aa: CASSFGQSSNQPQHF
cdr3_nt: TGTGCCAGCAGTTTTGGCCAGTCCAGCAATCAGCCCCAGCATTTT

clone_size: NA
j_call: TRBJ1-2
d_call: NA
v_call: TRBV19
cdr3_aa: CASSAGGFSNGYTF
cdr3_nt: TGTGCCAGTAGTGCCGGGGGGTTTTCTAATGGCTACACCTTC

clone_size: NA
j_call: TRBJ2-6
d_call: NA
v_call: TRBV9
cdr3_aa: CASSAEGGRPLSGANVLTF
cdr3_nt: TGTGCCAGCAGCGCAGAGGGTGGCAGGCCACTCTCTGGGGCCAACGTCCTGACTTTC

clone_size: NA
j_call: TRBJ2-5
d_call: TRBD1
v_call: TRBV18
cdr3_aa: CASSPRDSQETQYF
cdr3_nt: TGTGCCAGCTCACCAAGGGACAGCCAAGAGACCCAGTACTTC

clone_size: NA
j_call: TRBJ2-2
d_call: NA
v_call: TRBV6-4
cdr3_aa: CASSEGNTGELFF
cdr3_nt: TGTGCCAGCAGTGAGGGGAACACCGGGGAGCTGTTTTTT

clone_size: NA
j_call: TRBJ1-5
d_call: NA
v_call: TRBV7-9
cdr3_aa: CASSLAGTGGDGSQPQHF
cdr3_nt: TGTGCCAGCAGCTTAGCGGGGACGGGCGGGGATGGGAGTCAGCCCCAGCATTTT

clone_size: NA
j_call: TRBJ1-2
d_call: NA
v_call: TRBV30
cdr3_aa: CAWSGGSYGYTF
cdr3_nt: TGTGCCTGGAGTGGAGGGTCCTATGGCTACACCTTC

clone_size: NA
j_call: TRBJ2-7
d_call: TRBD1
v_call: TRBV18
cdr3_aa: CASSPATGSYEQYF
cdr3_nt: TGTGCCAGCTCACCAGCGACAGGGTCCTACGAGCAGTACTTC

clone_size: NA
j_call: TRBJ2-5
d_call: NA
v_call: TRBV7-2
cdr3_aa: CASSLAGKGETQYF
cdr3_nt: TGTGCCAGCAGCTTAGCAGGGAAAGGGGAGACCCAGTACTTC

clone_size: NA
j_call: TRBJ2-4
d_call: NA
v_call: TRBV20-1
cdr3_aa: CSARFQSLQYF
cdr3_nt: TGCAGTGCTAGATTTCAGTCGCTACAGTACTTC

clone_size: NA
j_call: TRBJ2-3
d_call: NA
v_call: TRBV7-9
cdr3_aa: CASSLDRTTDTQYF
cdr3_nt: TGTGCCAGCAGCTTAGACCGGACCACCGATACGCAGTATTTT

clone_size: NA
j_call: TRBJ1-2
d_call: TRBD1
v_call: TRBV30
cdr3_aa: CAWTATGPYGYTF
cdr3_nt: TGTGCCTGGACTGCGACAGGGCCCTATGGCTACACCTTC

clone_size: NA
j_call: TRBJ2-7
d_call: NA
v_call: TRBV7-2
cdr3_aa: CASSQGRGSGYEQYF
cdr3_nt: TGTGCCAGCAGCCAAGGCCGGGGTAGCGGCTACGAGCAGTACTTC

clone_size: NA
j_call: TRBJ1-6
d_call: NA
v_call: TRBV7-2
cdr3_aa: CASSSINRVGSNSPLHF
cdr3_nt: TGTGCCAGCAGCTCAATCAACAGGGTCGGATCTAATTCACCCCTCCACTTT

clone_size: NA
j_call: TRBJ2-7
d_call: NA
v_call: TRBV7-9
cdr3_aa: CASSLQGTRGEQYF
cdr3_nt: TGTGCCAGCAGCTTACAGGGGACCCGAGGCGAGCAGTACTTC

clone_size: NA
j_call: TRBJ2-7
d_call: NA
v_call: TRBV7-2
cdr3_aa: CASSLERGVAEQYF
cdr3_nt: TGTGCCAGCAGCTTAGAAAGGGGGGTTGCCGAGCAGTACTTC

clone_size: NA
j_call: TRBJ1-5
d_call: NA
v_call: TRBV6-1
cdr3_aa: CASSVGQNQPQHF
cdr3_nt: TGTGCCAGCAGTGTGGGGCAAAATCAGCCCCAGCATTTT

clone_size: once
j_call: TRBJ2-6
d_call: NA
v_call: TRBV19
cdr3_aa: CASMGGHLSGANVLTF
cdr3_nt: TGTGCCAGTATGGGGGGACACCTCTCTGGGGCCAACGTCCTGACTTTC

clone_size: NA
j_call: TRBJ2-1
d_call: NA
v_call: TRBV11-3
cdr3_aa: CASSLGKSSYNEQFF
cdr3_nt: TGTGCCAGCAGCTTGGGAAAGAGCTCCTACAATGAGCAGTTCTTC

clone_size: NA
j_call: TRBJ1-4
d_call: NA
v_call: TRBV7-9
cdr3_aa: CASSFGGGTNEKLFF
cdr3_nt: TGTGCCAGCAGCTTTGGCGGGGGGACTAATGAAAAACTGTTTTTT

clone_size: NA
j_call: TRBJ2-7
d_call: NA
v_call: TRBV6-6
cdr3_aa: CASSYGGGLYEQYF
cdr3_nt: TGTGCCAGCAGTTATGGGGGGGGCTTGTACGAGCAGTACTTC

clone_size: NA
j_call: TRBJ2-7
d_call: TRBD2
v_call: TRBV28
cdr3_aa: CASSPERGGYEQYF
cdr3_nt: TGTGCCAGCAGTCCTGAGCGGGGGGGCTACGAGCAGTACTTC

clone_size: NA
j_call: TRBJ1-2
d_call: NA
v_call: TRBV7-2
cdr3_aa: CASSLKHYGYTF
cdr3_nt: TGTGCCAGCAGCCTTAAGCACTATGGCTACACCTTC

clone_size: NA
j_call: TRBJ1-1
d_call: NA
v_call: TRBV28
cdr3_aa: CASRLLVGTEAFF
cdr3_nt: TGTGCCAGCAGGCTCCTGGTTGGCACTGAAGCTTTCTTT

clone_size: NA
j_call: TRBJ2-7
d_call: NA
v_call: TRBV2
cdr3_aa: CASTPEPITGGYEQYF
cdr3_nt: TGTGCCAGCACTCCGGAACCCATAACAGGAGGTTACGAGCAGTACTTC

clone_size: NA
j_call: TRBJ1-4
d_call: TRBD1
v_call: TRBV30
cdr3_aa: CAWDKTGQGEKLFF
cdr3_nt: TGTGCCTGGGATAAGACAGGGCAAGGAGAAAAACTGTTTTTT

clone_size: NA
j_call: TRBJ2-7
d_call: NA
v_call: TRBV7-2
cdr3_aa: CASSLAAGWVSYEQYF
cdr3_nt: TGTGCCAGCAGCTTAGCGGCGGGATGGGTGTCCTACGAGCAGTACTTC

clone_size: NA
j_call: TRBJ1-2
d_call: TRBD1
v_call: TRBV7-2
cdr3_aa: CASSSIDRDHGYTF
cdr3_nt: TGTGCCAGCAGCTCAATCGACAGGGATCATGGCTACACCTTC

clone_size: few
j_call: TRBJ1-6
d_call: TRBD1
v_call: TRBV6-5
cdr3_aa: CASSDTGVTSPLHF
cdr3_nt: TGTGCCAGCAGTGATACAGGGGTTACCTCACCCCTCCACTTT

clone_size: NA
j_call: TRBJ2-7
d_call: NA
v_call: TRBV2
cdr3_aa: CASMNHLAYEQYF
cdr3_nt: TGTGCCAGCATGAACCATTTGGCCTACGAGCAGTACTTC

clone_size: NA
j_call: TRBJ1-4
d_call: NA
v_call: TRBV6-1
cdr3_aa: CASQRDFREKLFF
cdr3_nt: TGTGCCAGCCAACGGGACTTTCGGGAAAAACTGTTTTTT

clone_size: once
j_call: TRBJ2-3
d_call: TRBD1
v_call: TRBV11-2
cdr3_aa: CASAENRGRTDTQYF
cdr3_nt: TGTGCCAGCGCAGAGAACAGGGGACGCACAGATACGCAGTATTTT

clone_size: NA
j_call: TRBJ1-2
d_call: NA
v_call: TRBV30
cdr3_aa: CAWSQQSNYGYTF
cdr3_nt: TGTGCCTGGAGTCAACAGTCGAACTATGGCTACACCTTC

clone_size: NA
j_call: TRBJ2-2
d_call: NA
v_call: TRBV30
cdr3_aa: CAWSVRWSGELFF
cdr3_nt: TGTGCCTGGAGTGTACGATGGTCCGGGGAGCTGTTTTTT

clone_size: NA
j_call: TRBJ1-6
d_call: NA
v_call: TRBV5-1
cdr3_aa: CASSRDNSPLHF
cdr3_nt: TGCGCCAGCAGCCGAGATAATTCACCCCTCCACTTT

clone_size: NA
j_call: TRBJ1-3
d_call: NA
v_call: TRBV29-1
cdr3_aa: CSASGGHSGNTIYF
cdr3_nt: TGCAGCGCGTCGGGGGGGCACTCTGGAAACACCATATATTTT

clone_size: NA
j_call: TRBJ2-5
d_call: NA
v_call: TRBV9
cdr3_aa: CASSVATSYLLQETQYF
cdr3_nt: TGTGCCAGCAGCGTAGCTACTAGCTATCTCCTCCAAGAGACCCAGTACTTC

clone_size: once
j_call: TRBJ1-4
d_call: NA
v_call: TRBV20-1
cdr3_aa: CSAQKEKLFF
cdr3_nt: TGCAGTGCACAAAAGGAGAAACTGTTTTTT

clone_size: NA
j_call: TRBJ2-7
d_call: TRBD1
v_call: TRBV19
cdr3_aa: CASINRDRASYEQYF
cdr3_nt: TGTGCCAGTATCAACCGGGACAGGGCCTCCTACGAGCAGTACTTC

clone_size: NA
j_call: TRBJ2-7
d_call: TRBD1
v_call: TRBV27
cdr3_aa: CASGRQGPLYGEQYF
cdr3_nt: TGTGCCAGCGGACGACAGGGGCCCCTTTACGGCGAGCAGTACTTC

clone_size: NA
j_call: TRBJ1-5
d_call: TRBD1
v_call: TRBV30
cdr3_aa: CAWSKGTGGQPQHF
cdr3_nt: TGTGCCTGGAGCAAAGGGACAGGGGGCCAGCCCCAGCATTTT

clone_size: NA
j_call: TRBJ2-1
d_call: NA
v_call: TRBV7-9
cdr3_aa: CASSAQPGYNEQFF
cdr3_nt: TGTGCCAGCAGCGCACAACCAGGATACAATGAGCAGTTCTTC

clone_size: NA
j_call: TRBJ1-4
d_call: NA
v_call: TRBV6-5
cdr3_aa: CASSYSGATNEKLFF
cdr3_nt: TGTGCCAGCAGTTACTCTGGGGCAACTAATGAAAAACTGTTTTTT

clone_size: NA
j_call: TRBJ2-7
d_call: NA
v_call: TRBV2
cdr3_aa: CASSETAGFYEQYF
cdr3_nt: TGTGCCAGCAGTGAGACGGCGGGGTTTTACGAGCAGTACTTC

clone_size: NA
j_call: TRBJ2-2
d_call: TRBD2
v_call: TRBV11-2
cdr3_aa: CASSSAGLHTGELFF
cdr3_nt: TGTGCCAGCTCCTCAGCGGGACTCCACACCGGGGAGCTGTTTTTT

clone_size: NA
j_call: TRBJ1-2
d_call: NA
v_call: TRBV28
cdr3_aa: CASSFTTNYGYTF
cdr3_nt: TGTGCCAGCAGTTTCACAACTAACTATGGCTACACCTTC

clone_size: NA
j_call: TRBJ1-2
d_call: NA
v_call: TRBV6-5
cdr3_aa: CASSYGPGGDYGYTF
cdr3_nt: TGTGCCAGCAGTTATGGTCCGGGCGGCGACTATGGCTACACCTTC

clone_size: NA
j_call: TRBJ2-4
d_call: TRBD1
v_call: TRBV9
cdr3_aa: CASSVADRAGENIQYF
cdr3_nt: TGTGCCAGCAGCGTAGCGGACAGGGCTGGGGAAAACATTCAGTACTTC

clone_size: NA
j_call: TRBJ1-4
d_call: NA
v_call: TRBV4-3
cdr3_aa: CASSQGTATNEKLFF
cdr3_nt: TGCGCCAGCAGCCAAGGGACGGCAACTAATGAAAAACTGTTTTTT

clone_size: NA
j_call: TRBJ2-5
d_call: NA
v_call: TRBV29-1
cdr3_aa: CSVDRRGLETQYF
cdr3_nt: TGCAGCGTTGATCGCCGGGGGCTGGAGACCCAGTACTTC

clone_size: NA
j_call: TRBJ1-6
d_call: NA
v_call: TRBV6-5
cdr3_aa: CASSYSIHSPLHF
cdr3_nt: TGTGCCAGCAGTTACTCGATTCATTCACCCCTCCACTTT